The 30 T cell receptor beta chains below all came from one sample that was sequenced in a study of molecular identifiers for immune sequencing clone quantification. TCRdb passed the PCR reads through MiXCR, listing each CDR3 protein once. The table has about 640,000 distinct CDR3 sequences, about 20% seen once; the top ten hold 0.75% to 0.95%. The sample consisted of naive CD8+ T cells from blood, with Jurkat cell RNA spiked in. Subset meaning: FACS-sorted CD8+CD4-CCR7+CD45RA+ naive T cells. These receptors all come from a human donor in good health. Some libraries in this study had Jurkat cell RNA spiked in.

A word on this clonotype: The junction shows a germline mismatch at one end, possibly a read error. V and J are TRBV6-2 or TRBV6-3 and TRBJ1-6; D is uncertain. The CDR3 contains 16 residues. The germline gives CDR1 MNHEY, CDR2 SVGEGT. The CDR3 is CASSYLRPSFNSPLHF. CDR3 coding DNA: TGTGCCAGCAGTTACCTCCGACCCTCCTTTAATTCACCCCTCCACTTT.

A remark on this clonotype: This sequence may be a read error, since a much larger clone differs from it by one base. The conserved phenylalanine or tryptophan is not found at the CDR3 terminus, so this likely reflects a read error. The chain links TRBV7-2 to TRBJ2-5, with D possibly TRBD2 on 6 matching bases. Trimming removed 2 bases at V and 2 bases at J, with 9 bases between. This CDR3 has 14 amino acids. Germline CDR1 SGHTA, CDR2 FQGNSA. The CDR3 DNA reads as TGTGCCAGCAGCTTAAGTCGGGGGCAAGAGACCCAGTACCTC. This sequence encodes CASSLSRGQETQYL.

The V gene is TRBV19, the J gene TRBJ1-1, with a weak D call TRBD1 (6 bases). CDR1 is LNHDA and CDR2 is SQIVND in the germline V gene (reference sequence). The CDR3 contains 15 residues. Trimming left V 1 base short and J 0 bases short, with 9 bases between. CDR3 nucleotide sequence: TGTGCCAGTAGTATAGGTACAGGGATGAACACTGAAGCTTTCTTT. Encoded protein: CASSIGTGMNTEAFF.

Note on this clonotype: Being one base from a much bigger clone, this may be a read error. This chain connects TRBV7-3 to TRBJ2-2; no clear D. Germline CDR1 and CDR2: SGHTA and FQGTGA. This CDR3 comprises 16 residues. The ends were cut back, 6 bases at V and 0 bases at J, with 14 bases in the middle. CDR3 residues: CASSPGNPSNTGELFF. As DNA, the CDR3 is TGTGCCAGCAGTCCAGGCAATCCCTCGAACACCGGGGAGCTGTTTTTT.

Details on this clonotype: A read error may be the cause here, since a much bigger clone is one base away. The V and J genes are TRBV24-1 and TRBJ1-5; no reliable D call. Germline V CDR1 and CDR2: KGHDR, SFDVKD. CDR3 size: 14 residues. V lost 3 bases and J lost 12, with 17 bases in between. CDR3 in DNA: TGTGCCACCAGTGATGGCGGAGCGTCGGAGCTCCAGCATTTT. Its protein is CATSDGGASELQHF.

With respect to this clonotype: A read error is likely, as this CDR3 ends without the conserved phenylalanine or tryptophan. The rearrangement links TRBV19 to TRBJ1-4; D gene unclear. Deletions cut 3 bases from V and 14 bases from J, with 10 bases between. Per germline, CDR1 LNHDA and CDR2 SQIVND (reference sequence). The length of the CDR3 is 11 residues. Here the CDR3 DNA reads TGTGCCAGTAGTATGGGTTCCTCGCTGTTTTAT. Its protein product is CASSMGSSLFY.

This clonotype showed up many times. This chain connects TRBV27 to TRBJ1-1; D remains unclear. The CDR3 loop spans 14 amino acids. Trimming left V 2 bases short and J 3 bases short, with 10 bases between. Per the germline V gene, CDR1 is MNHEY and CDR2 is SMNVEV (reference sequence). The CDR3 region is CASSLTGSYTEAFF. The CDR3 DNA is TGTGCCAGCAGTTTAACCGGGTCGTACACTGAAGCTTTCTTT.

Concerning this clonotype: A much larger clone lies a single base off, so this may be a read error. The V call is TRBV3-1, the J call TRBJ1-6; D uncertain. This CDR3 comprises 15 residues. CDR1 is LGHDT and CDR2 is YNNKEL in the germline V gene (reference sequence). CDR3 bases: TGTGCCGGCAGCCAAGACACCTTCGGTAATTCACCCCTCCACTTT. Its translation is CAGSQDTFGNSPLHF.

This chain joins TRBV7-9 and TRBJ2-1; 13 nucleotides agree with TRBD2. The germline CDR1 and CDR2 sequences are SEHNR and FQNEAQ (reference sequence). The CDR3 loop spans 20 amino acids. V dropped 4 bases and J dropped 0; count of bases not matched to a gene: 12. The CDR3 nucleotides are TGTGCCAGCAGCTCCTGGACTAGCGGGAGTTCCGAGAGCTCCTACAATGAGCAGTTCTTC. Encoded protein: CASSSWTSGSSESSYNEQFF.

This clonotype appeared many times. The chain joins TRBV12-3 or TRBV12-4 to TRBJ2-4; D unresolved. Deletions cut 7 bases from V and 0 bases from J, with 25 bases between. The CDR3 length is 19 residues. The CDR3 DNA reads TGTGCCAGCACTCAAAGCGCCAGCACGGCGCGAGCAGCCAAAAACATTCAGTACTTC. It codes for CASTQSASTARAAKNIQYF.

This clonotype was observed many times. The CDR3 DNA reads TGTGCCAGCAGTTACGGGGGGACTCTGAGCTCCTACAATGAGCAGTTCTTC. Residues: CASSYGGTLSSYNEQFF. The chain carries TRBV28 and TRBJ2-1; 7 nucleotides agree with TRBD2. With V trimmed by 4 bases and J by 0 bases, 9 bases remained unmatched. CDR1 MDHEN and CDR2 SYDVKM come from the germline V gene. This CDR3 comprises 17 residues.

With respect to this clonotype: A read error is possible here, since a much larger clone lies one base away. This rearrangement joins TRBV7-9 to TRBJ2-3; 7 bases map to TRBD2. CDR1 is SEHNR, CDR2 FQNEAQ, per germline (reference sequence). The CDR3 is 15 residues long. The CDR3 reads CASSLLAGVQDAQYF. The DNA for the CDR3 is TGTGCCAGCAGCCTACTGGCGGGAGTACAAGATGCGCAGTATTTT.

The sample holds many counts of this clonotype. The chain is built from TRBV5-6 and TRBJ1-3, with D perhaps TRBD1 (6 bases). CDR3 length equals 14 residues. Trimming took 2 bases from V and 2 from J, leaving 8 bases between them. The germline gives CDR1 SGHDT, CDR2 YYEEEE. CDR3 DNA sequence: TGTGCCAGCAGCTTCCCAGGGGCTGGAAACACCATATATTTT. It translates to CASSFPGAGNTIYF. The full variable domain, in which reference TRBV5-6 and TRBJ1-3 provide the parts outside the CDR3, is DAGVTQSPTHLIKTRGQQVTLRCSPKSGHDTVSWYQQALGQGPQFIFQYYEEEERQRGNFPDRFSGHQFPNYSSELNVNALLLGDSALYLCASSFPGAGNTIYFGEGSWLTVV.

This clonotype was detected a few times. This chain connects TRBV12-3 or TRBV12-4 to TRBJ1-6; D is unresolved. The V and J ends lost 4 bases and 2 bases respectively, with 9 bases between them. This CDR3 region has 15 residues. CDR3 bases: TGTGCCAGCAGTTCCTCCGGGACCTATAATTCACCCCTCCACTTT. This sequence encodes CASSSSGTYNSPLHF.

As for this clonotype: This sequence may be a read error, since a much larger clone differs from it by one base. This rearrangement joins TRBV3-1 to TRBJ1-4; D ambiguous. V lost 4 bases and J lost 4, with 7 bases in between. The germline V gene has CDR1 LGHDT and CDR2 YNNKEL (reference sequence). This CDR3 has 13 amino acids. The CDR3 loop is CASSLPYNEKLFF. In nucleotides, the CDR3 is TGTGCCAGCAGCCTGCCCTATAATGAAAAACTGTTTTTT.

This clonotype was found many times. The chain joins TRBV20-1 to TRBJ1-1; perhaps TRBD1 as D (5 bases). The length of the CDR3 is 14 residues. The germline CDR1 and CDR2 sequences are DFQATT and SNEGSKA (reference sequence). Trimming removed 5 bases at V and 0 bases at J, with 13 bases between. Here the CDR3 reads CSASDSSVNTEAFF. The CDR3 DNA is TGCAGTGCTTCCGACAGTAGTGTGAACACTGAAGCTTTCTTT.

Note on this clonotype: A much larger clone differs by one base, so this may be a read error. The rearrangement uses TRBV20-1 and TRBJ2-1; D uncertain. Per the germline V gene, CDR1 is DFQATT and CDR2 is SNEGSKA (reference sequence). V lost 0 bases, J lost 4 bases, and 16 bases lay in between. The CDR3 spans 16 residues. The CDR3 loop reads CSARDRGSVPYNEQFF. DNA for the CDR3: TGCAGTGCTAGAGATCGAGGCAGCGTACCTTACAATGAGCAGTTCTTC.

This clonotype was counted many times. The chain is built from TRBV15 and TRBJ2-3, with D possibly matching TRBD2 (6 bases). This CDR3 has 15 amino acids. With 4 bases removed from V and 2 bases from J, the gap between germline ends came to 13 bases. The germline CDR1 and CDR2 sequences are LNHNV and YYDKDF (reference sequence). CDR3 DNA: TGTGCCACCAGCATAGAGGGGCGGGACACAGATACGCAGTATTTT. Its protein product is CATSIEGRDTDTQYF.

The chain is built from TRBV3-1 and TRBJ2-5; 12 bases map to TRBD2. Losses at the gene ends were 4 bases for V and 5 bases for J; bases not matched to a gene: 8. Germline lookup yields CDR1 LGHDT and CDR2 YNNKEL (reference sequence). This CDR3 contains 16 residues. CDR3 sequence: CASSPTSGGVWETQYF. The DNA of the CDR3 is TGTGCCAGCAGCCCGACTAGCGGGGGCGTTTGGGAGACCCAGTACTTC.

This clonotype came up many times. The chain joins TRBV19 to TRBJ2-7; 12 bases map to TRBD2. From germline, CDR1 is LNHDA and CDR2 SQIVND (reference sequence). The trim removed 5 bases at V and 4 bases at J, leaving 6 bases unmatched. This CDR3 has 15 amino acids. The CDR3 is CASSRRLAGVYEQYF. In DNA, the CDR3 is TGTGCCAGTAGTCGACGACTAGCGGGGGTATACGAGCAGTACTTC.

This clonotype has at least ten counts. The gene calls are TRBV14 and TRBJ2-2, with D unresolved. V was pared by 1 base and J by 3 bases, with 9 bases between. Germline lookup yields CDR1 SGHDN and CDR2 FVKESK. The CDR3 is 15 residues long. The DNA of the CDR3 is TGTGCCAGCAGCCAAGTCCCCGGGTACACCGGGGAGCTGTTTTTT. This encodes CASSQVPGYTGELFF.

As concerns this clonotype: This sequence may be a read error, since a much larger clone differs from it by one base. V usage is TRBV7-6 and J usage is TRBJ2-1; D possibly corresponds to TRBD1 (7 bases). Germline lookup yields CDR1 SGHVS and CDR2 FNYEAQ. V lost 2 bases, J lost 12 bases, and 20 bases lay in between. CDR3 size: 15 residues. The CDR3 reads CASSLSVRGEWVQFF. CDR3 sequence (DNA): TGTGCCAGCAGCTTATCCGTCAGGGGGGAATGGGTGCAGTTCTTC.

This clonotype was recorded at least ten times. The rearrangement links TRBV27 to TRBJ2-3; 7 bases are shared with TRBD1. Germline V gene lookup returns CDR1 MNHEY and CDR2 SMNVEV (reference sequence). CDR3 length: 14 amino acids. With 8 bases clipped from V and 2 bases from J, the junction kept 7 bases outside the gene matches. CDR3 coding DNA: TGTGCCAGCTCCGGGACAGCAAACACAGATACGCAGTATTTT. Amino acids: CASSGTANTDTQYF.

This clonotype was recorded many times. V and J are TRBV29-1 and TRBJ2-1; either TRBD1 or TRBD2 may supply D (5 bases each). The germline V gene has CDR1 SQVTM and CDR2 ANQGSEA. Trimming left V 2 bases short and J 4 bases short, with 15 bases between. This CDR3 has 15 residues. The CDR3: CSVESFGTTYNEQFF. The CDR3 DNA sequence: TGCAGCGTTGAAAGTTTCGGGACCACATACAATGAGCAGTTCTTC.

On this clonotype itself: A read error may be the cause here, since a much bigger clone is one base away. CDR3 DNA sequence: TGCGCCAGTGGGTTCGGGACAGGACTGAACACCGGGGGGCTGTTTTTT. The encoded protein is CASGFGTGLNTGGLFF. The chain is built from TRBV5-1 and TRBJ2-2; the match to TRBD1 covers 8 bases. Germline V gives CDR1 SGHRS, CDR2 YFSETQ. There are 16 residues in the CDR3.

On this clonotype itself: This may be a read error: a much more frequent sequence differs by one nucleotide. The final CDR3 position lacks the conserved phenylalanine or tryptophan, pointing to a likely read error. The rearrangement uses TRBV7-6 and TRBJ2-5; D perhaps matches TRBD1 (6 bases). This CDR3 region has 15 residues. Germline V lookup: CDR1 SGHVS, CDR2 FNYEAQ. V was trimmed by 5 bases and J by 3 bases, leaving 16 bases between them. As DNA, the CDR3 is TGTGCCAGCAGCCAACCGGGACACCCAGAAGAGACCCAGTACCTC. Protein: CASSQPGHPEETQYL.

This clonotype was observed at least ten times. CDR3 region: CASSPQTGGRVGTQDIQYF. The CDR3 DNA is TGTGCCAGCAGCCCCCAAACAGGGGGCAGGGTAGGGACGCAGGACATTCAGTACTTC. The chain has TRBV11-3 and TRBJ2-4, with TRBD1 identical over 9 bases. The junction had 22 bases not matched to a gene; V was cut back by 5 bases and J by 8 bases. Looked up from germline, CDR1 is SGHNT and CDR2 is YENEEA. The CDR3 spans 19 residues.

This clonotype was recorded many times. This chain uses TRBV6-5 with TRBJ1-1, with D possibly TRBD1 on 5 matching bases. The germline gives CDR1 MNHEY, CDR2 SVGAGI. The length of the CDR3 is 12 residues. V lost 7 bases to trimming and J lost 5 bases, with 11 bases between them. The CDR3 protein is CASTNGGTEAFF. CDR3 coding DNA: TGTGCCAGCACCAACGGGGGTACTGAAGCTTTCTTT.

Turning to this clonotype: A read error may be the cause here, since a much bigger clone is one base away. The chain couples TRBV13 to TRBJ2-7; D perhaps matches TRBD1 (6 bases). CDR1 is PRHDT, CDR2 FYEKMQ, per germline (reference sequence). The V gene lost 4 bases and the J gene lost 7 bases, with 17 bases spanning the gap. This CDR3 has 14 residues. As DNA, the CDR3 is TGTGCCAGCAGCTCTATTCAGGGGTCTTGGGAGCAGTACTTC. Amino acid sequence: CASSSIQGSWEQYF.

As concerns this clonotype: This may be a read error, as it is one base from a much larger clone. The chain joins TRBV4-3 to TRBJ1-3; no clear D. Germline values: CDR1 LGHNA, CDR2 YSLEER. The CDR3 has 16 residues. Trimming pared 0 bases from V and 2 bases from J, leaving 11 bases between. The CDR3 coding sequence is TGCGCCAGCAGCCAAGATGCTGAGACTACTGGAAACACCATATATTTT. Encoded protein: CASSQDAETTGNTIYF.